Following are 32 T cell receptor beta chains from one sample sequenced in a study of T cell clonotyping in hematopoietic cell transplantation. Produced via immunoSEQ multiplex PCR; TCRdb's table is partial and in-frame only. The data show about 13,000 clones, approximately 92% seen once. This specimen was PBMCs, taken 100 days after allogeneic stem cell transplant. The receptor set was obtained from a female patient between 50 and 60 years old who had an allogeneic stem cell transplant from an unrelated donor, so the T cells may come from the graft donor. Some clones in this sample may be carry-over from other donors' samples.

The chain combines TRBV6-1 with TRBJ1-5; the D is unclear. The CDR3 is made up of 15 amino acids. Germline CDR1 is MNHNS and CDR2 is SASEGT. Trimming pared 5 bases from V and 2 bases from J, leaving 13 bases between. This CDR3 reads CASSQGSFGNQPQHF. In DNA form, the CDR3 reads TGTGCCAGCAGTCAAGGGAGCTTCGGCAATCAGCCCCAGCATTTT.

The chain has TRBV5-6 and TRBJ1-1, with D possibly TRBD1 on 6 matching bases. Germline V lookup: CDR1 SGHDT, CDR2 YYEEEE. V was cut by 0 bases and J by 1 base, with 10 bases left in between. The CDR3 is 15 residues long. CDR3 sequence reads: CASSLVARGNTEAFF. CDR3 sequence (DNA): TGTGCCAGCAGCTTGGTCGCCAGGGGGAACACTGAAGCTTTCTTT.

The rearrangement joins TRBV29-1 to TRBJ1-1; D might be TRBD1 (5 bases). Looked up from germline, CDR1 is SQVTM and CDR2 is ANQGSEA. V lost 7 bases to trimming and J lost 4 bases, with 13 bases between them. The CDR3 consists of 12 residues. The CDR3 bases are TGCAGCGGATTGTGGGGCGGCACTGAAGCTTTCTTT. It encodes CSGLWGGTEAFF.

For the CDR3, the DNA is TGTGCCAGCAGTTTAAGCGGGTATAGCAATCAGCCCCAGCATTTT. Protein: CASSLSGYSNQPQHF. The genes are TRBV27 and TRBJ1-5; D call uncertain. Germline assignment: CDR1 MNHEY and CDR2 SMNVEV (reference sequence). CDR3 length: 15 amino acids. The V end lost 2 bases, the J end lost 0 bases, and 8 bases lay between the germline ends.

V usage is TRBV15 and J usage is TRBJ2-7; no clear D. V was cut by 0 bases and J by 6 bases, with 12 bases left in between. Germline CDR1 is LNHNV and CDR2 is YYDKDF (reference sequence). The CDR3 is 14 residues long. The CDR3 spells CATSRDASFGEQYF. The CDR3 nucleotides are TGTGCCACCAGCAGAGATGCCAGTTTCGGCGAGCAGTACTTC.

CDR3 DNA: TGTGCCAGCAGTGAAGCCCGCGCGGAGCAGTACGTC. Amino acids: CASSEARAEQYV. J is TRBJ2-7 and V is TRBV2; D is undetermined. The germline V and J ends were trimmed by 0 bases and 7 bases, with 7 bases remaining between them. CDR1 SNHLY and CDR2 FYNNEI come from the germline V gene. The CDR3 extends over 12 amino acids.

The chain uses TRBV21-1 and TRBJ2-7; whether TRBD2, the table's D call, matches the DNA was not checked. TRBV21-1 counts as a pseudogene. The CDR3 has 19 residues. The CDR3 DNA reads as TGTGCCAGCAGCAAAGTTCTCGCAGGGACTAGCGGGAGCCCCTACGAGCAGTACTTC. Its translation: CASSKVLAGTSGSPYEQYF.

The V call is TRBV19, the J call TRBJ2-2; D is perhaps TRBD1 (6 bases). Germline lookup yields CDR1 LNHDA and CDR2 SQIVND (reference sequence). CDR3 size: 15 residues. The V end lost 5 bases, the J end lost 0 bases, and 10 bases lay between the germline ends. The CDR3 loop reads CASSRNRANTGELFF. CDR3 coding DNA: TGTGCCAGTAGTCGAAACAGGGCGAACACCGGGGAGCTGTTTTTT.

The V and J genes are TRBV11-3 and TRBJ2-1, with D possibly called TRBD1 or TRBD2 (7 bases each). V lost 4 bases to trimming and J lost 5 bases, with 15 bases between them. This CDR3 contains 15 residues. Germline CDR1 is SGHNT and CDR2 is YENEEA. The CDR3 spells CASSSGGGRHNEQFF. For the CDR3, the DNA is TGTGCCAGCAGCTCAGGGGGGGGCAGGCACAATGAGCAGTTCTTC.

The CDR3 spells CASRQLNTGELFF. For the CDR3, the DNA is TGTGCCAGTCGGCAATTGAACACCGGGGAGCTGTTTTTT. V is TRBV14 and J is TRBJ2-2; D not certain. Looked up from germline, CDR1 is SGHDN and CDR2 is FVKESK. Trimming pared 9 bases from V and 1 base from J, leaving 9 bases between. This CDR3 is 13 amino acids long. Full variable domain (missing parts from reference TRBV14 and TRBJ2-2): EAGVTQFPSHSVIEKGQTVTLRCDPISGHDNLYWYRRVMGKEIKFLLHFVKESKQDESGMPNNRFLAERTGGTYSTLKVQPAELEDSGVYFCASRQLNTGELFFGEGSRLTVL.

The gene calls are TRBV7-2 and TRBJ2-5; D is possibly TRBD1 or TRBD2 (5 bases each). The V gene's germline CDR1 is SGHTA and CDR2 FQGNSA. The length of the CDR3 is 16 residues. Trimming left V 2 bases short and J 1 base short, with 14 bases between. The CDR3 DNA follows: TGTGCCAGCAGCTTATTCGGTTGGGGGTCCCAAGAGACCCAGTACTTC. It specifies CASSLFGWGSQETQYF.

The V and J genes are TRBV29-1 and TRBJ2-7, with D maybe TRBD2 (6 bases). Germline CDR1 is SQVTM and CDR2 is ANQGSEA. The CDR3 extends over 16 amino acids. With 3 bases removed from V and 0 bases from J, the gap between germline ends came to 18 bases. The CDR3 DNA is TGCAGCGTTGATGGGGTGGAGGGACGGCTCTCCTACGAGCAGTACTTC. Its protein product is CSVDGVEGRLSYEQYF.

The chain uses TRBV7-2 and TRBJ1-2; D is unresolved. Trimming cost V 1 base and J 4 bases, with 7 bases left between them. The germline V gene has CDR1 SGHTA and CDR2 FQGNSA. CDR3 size: 13 residues. CDR3 in amino acids: CASSLGRAYGYTF. For the CDR3, the DNA is TGTGCCAGCAGCTTAGGTCGGGCCTATGGCTACACCTTC.

This sequence joins TRBV19 and TRBJ2-6, with TRBD2 matching 7 bases. This CDR3 is built from 16 residues. CDR1 LNHDA and CDR2 SQIVND come from the germline V gene (reference sequence). V lost 6 bases and J lost 1; bases outside the gene matches: 6. The CDR3 DNA reads as TGTGCCAGTAGAATGGGGGAGGGTTCTGGGGCCAACGTCCTGACTTTC. Translating gives CASRMGEGSGANVLTF.

This rearrangement joins TRBV6-5 to TRBJ2-3; a weak D match, TRBD1 (5 bases). Germline CDR1 reads MNHEY; CDR2 reads SVGAGI. This CDR3 is built from 15 residues. Deletions cut 2 bases from V and 0 bases from J, with 9 bases between. The DNA for the CDR3 is TGTGCCAGCAGTTACCCACAGGAGAGCACAGATACGCAGTATTTT. Translation gives CASSYPQESTDTQYF.

This sequence joins TRBV7-8 and TRBJ1-1; 8 positions match TRBD1. The CDR3 totals 14 residues. The trim removed 5 bases at V and 3 bases at J, leaving 5 bases unmatched. Germline V gene sequence: CDR1 SGHVS, CDR2 FQNEAQ. This chain's CDR3 is CASSQLGQDTEAFF. DNA for the CDR3: TGTGCCAGCAGCCAGTTGGGACAGGACACTGAAGCTTTCTTT.

The rearrangement uses TRBV14 and TRBJ2-1; 8 bases fit TRBD1. Per germline, CDR1 SGHDN and CDR2 FVKESK. There are 16 residues in the CDR3. Unmatched junction bases numbered 5, after V lost 4 bases and J lost 0 bases. The CDR3 loop reads CASSPQGVTSYNEQFF. The CDR3 bases are TGTGCCAGCAGCCCACAGGGGGTGACCTCCTACAATGAGCAGTTCTTC.

This clone was observed a single time. The J gene is TRBJ2-1, the V gene TRBV2, with 10 nucleotides matching TRBD2. Per the germline V gene, CDR1 is SNHLY and CDR2 is FYNNEI. This CDR3 is built from 16 residues. With V trimmed by 5 bases and J by 6 bases, 10 bases remained unmatched. The DNA for the CDR3 is TGTGCCAGCAGTCGACCGGGAACTAGCGGGACCAATGAGCAGTTCTTC. Protein sequence: CASSRPGTSGTNEQFF.

This sequence joins TRBV7-3 and TRBJ2-1, with TRBD2 identical over 11 bases. The germline gives CDR1 SGHTA, CDR2 FQGTGA. The CDR3 extends over 14 amino acids. The V gene end was trimmed by 6 bases and the J gene end by 7 bases; junction bases not matched to a gene: 5. CDR3 protein: CASSLLAGVNEQFF. The DNA for the CDR3 is TGTGCCAGCAGTTTACTAGCGGGAGTTAATGAGCAGTTCTTC.

V and J are TRBV19 and TRBJ2-7; 10 bases map to TRBD2. The CDR3 spans 16 residues. With 2 bases clipped from V and 7 bases from J, the junction kept 11 bases outside the gene matches. Germline CDR1 LNHDA, CDR2 SQIVND (reference sequence). This CDR3 is CASSIRPGLAGEEQYF. In DNA, the CDR3 is TGTGCCAGTAGTATACGCCCGGGTCTAGCGGGAGAAGAGCAGTACTTC.

The rearrangement uses TRBV6-4 and TRBJ2-2; 13 bases are shared with TRBD2. The CDR3 has 17 amino acids. CDR1 is MRHNA and CDR2 is SNTAGT in the germline V gene. V was clipped by 5 bases and J by 0 bases; unmatched bases: 3. CDR3 protein: CASSRTSGGTNTGELFF. CDR3 bases: TGTGCCAGCAGTCGGACTAGCGGGGGAACGAACACCGGGGAGCTGTTTTTT.

The chain has TRBV30 and TRBJ2-7, with 7 bases identical to TRBD1. The junction had 7 bases not matched to a gene; V was cut back by 2 bases and J by 6 bases. The germline gives CDR1 GTSNPN, CDR2 SVGIG (reference sequence). The CDR3 extends over 13 amino acids. The chain's CDR3 is CAWSYTGALEQYF. DNA of the CDR3: TGTGCCTGGAGTTATACAGGGGCCCTCGAGCAGTACTTC.

This chain links TRBV25-1 with TRBJ2-3; 10 positions match TRBD2. V trimming: 5 bases; J trimming: 2 bases; junction bases outside the gene matches: 7. The CDR3 is 16 amino acids. CDR1 and CDR2 (germline): MGHDK, SYGVNS. The CDR3 loop is CASSHTSGKDTDTQYF. CDR3 sequence (DNA): TGTGCCAGCAGTCATACTAGCGGGAAAGACACAGATACGCAGTATTTT.

This clone appeared a single time. The gene calls are TRBV7-9 and TRBJ2-5; 10 bases are shared with TRBD2. Trimming at V came to 5 bases and at J to 3 bases, leaving 6 bases not matched to a gene. The CDR3 consists of 15 residues. Germline assignment: CDR1 SEHNR and CDR2 FQNEAQ (reference sequence). The CDR3 spells CASSLSSGGEETQYF. The CDR3 coding sequence is TGTGCCAGCAGCCTCTCTAGCGGGGGAGAAGAGACCCAGTACTTC.

The rearrangement uses TRBV19 and TRBJ1-6; a weak D match, TRBD1 (5 bases). With 5 bases removed from V and 7 bases from J, the gap between germline ends came to 12 bases. The CDR3 is made up of 14 amino acids. Germline values: CDR1 LNHDA, CDR2 SQIVND (reference sequence). The CDR3 loop is CASSLQVTNSPLHF. The CDR3 DNA reads as TGTGCCAGTAGTCTACAGGTTACAAATTCACCCCTCCACTTT.

V usage is TRBV5-6 and J usage is TRBJ1-2; D gene ambiguous. This CDR3 has 14 residues. V lost 0 bases and J lost 8, with 14 bases in between. The germline CDR1 and CDR2 sequences are SGHDT and YYEEEE. CDR3 residues: CASSLVIGVRGYTF. The CDR3 DNA is TGTGCCAGCAGCTTGGTAATCGGGGTGCGAGGCTACACCTTC. Full variable domain (rest looked up from reference TRBV5-6 and TRBJ1-2): DAGVTQSPTHLIKTRGQQVTLRCSPKSGHDTVSWYQQALGQGPQFIFQYYEEEERQRGNFPDRFSGHQFPNYSSELNVNALLLGDSALYLCASSLVIGVRGYTFGSGTRLTVV.

The chain employs TRBV7-2 and TRBJ1-2; D is uncertain. Trimming left V 2 bases short and J 4 bases short, with 11 bases between. This CDR3 contains 14 residues. CDR1 SGHTA and CDR2 FQGNSA come from the germline V gene. CDR3 in DNA: TGTGCCAGCAGCTTAACTTGGCAGGCCTATGGCTACACCTTC. It encodes CASSLTWQAYGYTF. Looking up the rest from reference TRBV7-2 and TRBJ1-2 gives the full variable domain: GAGVSQSPSNKVTEKGKDVELRCDPISGHTALYWYRQSLGQGLEFLIYFQGNSAPDKSGLPSDRFSAERTGGSVSTLTIQRTQQEDSAVYLCASSLTWQAYGYTFGSGTRLTVV.

This clone occurred once. This chain connects TRBV7-6 to TRBJ1-1; D uncertain. The CDR3 has 15 residues. The V end lost 5 bases, the J end lost 4 bases, and 17 bases lay between the germline ends. CDR1 and CDR2 (germline): SGHVS, FNYEAQ. CDR3 bases: TGTGCCAGCAGCCACCCCTCAAAGGGTGTCACTGAAGCTTTCTTT. Translating gives CASSHPSKGVTEAFF. The full variable domain, its missing parts supplied by reference TRBV7-6 and TRBJ1-1, is GAGVSQSPRYKVTKRGQDVALRCDPISGHVSLYWYRQALGQGPEFLTYFNYEAQQDKSGLPNDRFSAERPEGSISTLTIQRTEQRDSAMYRCASSHPSKGVTEAFFGQGTRLTVV.

V usage is TRBV27 and J usage is TRBJ1-5, with a tentative D call TRBD1 (5 bases). Looked up from germline, CDR1 is MNHEY and CDR2 is SMNVEV (reference sequence). There are 14 residues in the CDR3. V dropped 3 bases and J dropped 3 bases, with 9 bases sitting between them. The CDR3 sequence: CASSFGADNQPQHF. The CDR3, as DNA: TGTGCCAGCAGTTTTGGGGCAGACAATCAGCCCCAGCATTTT.

The J gene is TRBJ2-7, the V gene TRBV12-5; 8 nucleotides line up with TRBD1. The V and J ends lost 3 bases and 3 bases, in that order; junction bases with no gene match: 1. Germline lookup yields CDR1 LGHNT and CDR2 FRNRAP. The CDR3 is 13 residues long. The DNA for the CDR3 is TGTGCTAGTGGTTTAGGACAGGGCTACGAGCAGTACTTC. Translated, it gives CASGLGQGYEQYF.

This chain's CDR3 is CASSLALDYEQYF. The CDR3 bases are TGTGCCAGCAGCTTAGCGTTGGATTACGAGCAGTACTTC. The chain links TRBV7-6 to TRBJ2-7; D unresolved. Germline V gene lookup returns CDR1 SGHVS and CDR2 FNYEAQ. The germline V and J ends were trimmed by 0 bases and 4 bases, with 7 bases remaining between them. The CDR3 spans 13 residues.

V is TRBV7-9 and J is TRBJ1-6, with D possibly TRBD1 on 5 matching bases. The CDR3 extends over 14 amino acids. Trimming removed 2 bases at V and 11 bases at J, with 13 bases between. Looked up from germline, CDR1 is SEHNR and CDR2 is FQNEAQ (reference sequence). CDR3 DNA sequence: TGTGCCAGCAGCTTATCAGGGTTTGGTACACCCCTCCACTTT. It is translated as CASSLSGFGTPLHF.